The 25 T cell receptor beta chains reported below all come from one sample, sequenced in a study of blood T cell repertoires in COVID-19. Assay: immunoSEQ multiplex PCR; the TCRdb copy retains only in-frame clones and omits some. Of about 360,000 clones in the sample, 87% were seen once. Specimen: PBMCs or T cells enriched from blood (not recorded which). Every receptor here comes from a man aged 35-49 years in a cohort exposed to, infected with or recovered from COVID-19 (not recorded which).

This chain joins TRBV4-1 and TRBJ1-1; 7 bases are a match to TRBD1. The V segment lost 3 bases and the J segment 0 bases; nucleotides outside the gene matches: 7. Germline CDR1 is MGHRA and CDR2 is YSYEKL. The CDR3 totals 16 residues. CDR3 protein: CASSHGKTGMNTEAFF. DNA of the CDR3: TGCGCCAGCAGCCACGGAAAGACAGGGATGAACACTGAAGCTTTCTTT.

V gene TRBV12-1 combines with J gene TRBJ2-1; TRBD2 reflects the table's D call only, with no check against the DNA. TRBV12-1 has pseudogene status. This CDR3 is 17 amino acids long. This CDR3 is CASITLGREAKVNEQFF. CDR3 coding DNA: TGTGCCAGCATCACTTTGGGGCGGGAGGCTAAGGTTAATGAGCAGTTCTTC.

This clone turned up a few times. This chain uses TRBV2 with TRBJ1-5, with D maybe TRBD1 (5 bases). The CDR3 sequence is 14 residues long. From germline, CDR1 is SNHLY and CDR2 FYNNEI. V lost 2 bases and J lost 4, with 9 bases in between. The CDR3 region has the DNA TGTGCCAGCAGTGAACAGCAGGGTAATCAGCCCCAGCATTTT. Amino acid sequence: CASSEQQGNQPQHF.

V gene TRBV6-6 combines with J gene TRBJ1-4; D perhaps matches TRBD1 (5 bases). The germline V gene has CDR1 MNHNY and CDR2 SVGAGI (reference sequence). This CDR3 contains 14 residues. Between the trimmed V and J ends, which lost 7 bases and 2 bases, there was a span of 11 bases. The CDR3 nucleotides read TGTGCCAGCAAGCTACAGGAGACTAATGAAAAACTGTTTTTT. The encoded protein is CASKLQETNEKLFF.

This clone came up once. The chain links TRBV10-2 to TRBJ2-7; 9 nucleotides agree with TRBD1. From germline, CDR1 is WSHSY and CDR2 SAAADI. The CDR3 is 15 amino acids. The V gene end was trimmed by 4 bases and the J gene end by 7 bases; junction bases not matched to a gene: 11. CDR3 in amino acids: CASSGFDRGTGEQYF. The CDR3 DNA sequence: TGCGCCAGCAGTGGATTTGACAGGGGGACGGGGGAGCAGTACTTC.

V usage is TRBV9 and J usage is TRBJ2-2; D not certain. Trimming removed 0 bases at V and 3 bases at J, with 6 bases between. The V gene's germline CDR1 is SGDLS and CDR2 YYNGEE. The CDR3 loop spans 14 amino acids. CDR3 in amino acids: CASSVVADTGELFF. For the CDR3, the DNA is TGTGCCAGCAGCGTAGTGGCTGACACCGGGGAGCTGTTTTTT.

V usage is TRBV4-1 and J usage is TRBJ2-2; 12 bases line up with TRBD2. This CDR3 spans 17 amino acids. V trimming: 0 bases; J trimming: 4 bases; junction bases outside the gene matches: 3. From germline, CDR1 is MGHRA and CDR2 YSYEKL. The CDR3 DNA is TGCGCCAGCAGCCAAGAGCCTAGCGGGAGGGCCACCGGGGAGCTGTTTTTT. Its translation is CASSQEPSGRATGELFF.

The chain links TRBV19 to TRBJ1-5, with 7 bases that match TRBD1. Unmatched junction bases numbered 8, after V lost 3 bases and J lost 3 bases. CDR3 length: 16 residues. Germline V lookup: CDR1 LNHDA, CDR2 SQIVND (reference sequence). The CDR3 DNA reads TGTGCCAGTAGTATTAGGGTCAGGGGGAACAATCAGCCCCAGCATTTT. This encodes CASSIRVRGNNQPQHF.

In regard to this clone: The same CDR3 is also encoded by other DNA sequences in this sample. The J gene is TRBJ2-7, the V gene TRBV5-4; D uncertain. The germline gives CDR1 SGHNT, CDR2 YYREEE (reference sequence). Trimming stripped 0 bases from V and 4 bases from J, with 11 bases between. This CDR3 comprises 14 residues. The CDR3 region is CASSLGSRSYEQYF. The CDR3, as DNA: TGTGCCAGCAGCTTGGGATCTAGAAGTTACGAGCAGTACTTC.

This clone showed up just once. The gene calls are TRBV5-1 and TRBJ2-1; 10 bases match TRBD2. The CDR3 covers 15 residues. From germline, CDR1 is SGHRS and CDR2 YFSETQ. Unmatched junction bases numbered 5, after V lost 0 bases and J lost 8 bases. DNA for the CDR3: TGCGCCAGCAGCTTGGCGGTTAGCGGGGGGCATGAGCAGTTCTTC. This sequence encodes CASSLAVSGGHEQFF.

The chain employs TRBV19 and TRBJ2-2; D gene ambiguous. V was trimmed by 4 bases and J by 7 bases, leaving 13 bases between them. CDR3 length equals 14 residues. Germline loops: CDR1 LNHDA, CDR2 SQIVND (reference sequence). The CDR3 bases are TGTGCCAGTAGTAACACCGGGTATTTCGGGGAGCTGTTTTTT. Translating it yields CASSNTGYFGELFF.

The rearrangement joins TRBV3-1 (or the pseudogene TRBV3-2) to TRBJ2-7; 8 bases fit TRBD2. In germline, CDR1 is LGHDT, CDR2 YNNKEL (reference sequence). The trim removed 4 bases at V and 4 bases at J, leaving 9 bases unmatched. The CDR3 totals 15 residues. The CDR3 nucleotides read TGTGCCAGCAGCCTCCGGGTGGCGGGAGGTTACGAGCAGTACTTC. Translating it yields CASSLRVAGGYEQYF.

V usage is TRBV5-5 and J usage is TRBJ1-6; D remains unclear. This CDR3 comprises 15 residues. Trimming left V 2 bases short and J 9 bases short, with 15 bases between. Germline values: CDR1 SGHKS, CDR2 YYEKEE (reference sequence). DNA for the CDR3: TGTGCCAGCAGCTTTGGGCTGGTCGAAGGTTCACCCCTCCACTTT. Translation gives CASSFGLVEGSPLHF.

This clone was recorded once. The V gene is TRBV11-1, the J gene TRBJ2-5, with D perhaps matching TRBD2 (5 bases). Germline CDR1 SGHAT, CDR2 FQDESV (reference sequence). CDR3 length: 16 residues. V was trimmed by 2 bases and J by 5 bases, leaving 18 bases between them. The CDR3 coding sequence is TGTGCCAGCAGCTTACGAAAACTAACTAGAGCGGAGACCCAGTACTTC. Translation: CASSLRKLTRAETQYF.

The chain carries TRBV7-2 and TRBJ2-1, with D possibly matching TRBD1 (5 bases). Germline-derived CDR1 and CDR2 are SGHTA and FQGNSA. CDR3 length: 16 amino acids. V lost 1 base, J lost 1 base, and 11 bases lay in between. The CDR3 loop reads CASSLEGFASYNEQFF. In DNA, the CDR3 is TGTGCCAGCAGCTTAGAGGGGTTTGCGTCCTACAATGAGCAGTTCTTC.

CDR3 coding DNA: TGTGCCAGCAGCCGCGGACAACCACGGTTCGAGCAGTACTTC. This gives the protein CASSRGQPRFEQYF. The chain couples TRBV3-1 (or the pseudogene TRBV3-2) to TRBJ2-7, with D perhaps matching TRBD1 (5 bases). There are 14 residues in the CDR3. Trimming cost V 4 bases and J 6 bases, with 16 bases left between them. Germline V CDR1 and CDR2: LGHDT, YNNKEL (reference sequence).

J is TRBJ2-1 and V is TRBV7-9; tentatively, D is TRBD2 (6 bases). The CDR3 is made up of 14 amino acids. Germline CDR1 SEHNR, CDR2 FQNEAQ (reference sequence). V lost 5 bases and J lost 6, with 14 bases in between. The DNA of the CDR3 is TGTGCCAGCAGCCTCGCGGGGCAGTCCAATGAGCAGTTCTTC. Its protein is CASSLAGQSNEQFF.

V and J are TRBV6-6 and TRBJ2-7; 9 positions match TRBD2. Unmatched junction bases numbered 3, after V lost 5 bases and J lost 1 base. Germline CDR1 MNHNY, CDR2 SVGAGI (reference sequence). The CDR3 consists of 14 residues. CDR3 bases: TGTGCCAGCAGTCCCGGACTAGCGTCCTACGAGCAGTACTTC. This translates into CASSPGLASYEQYF.

With respect to this clone: A junction end diverges from the germline sequence, so it may reflect a read error. The genes are TRBV6-1 and TRBJ1-1, with a possible D match to TRBD1 (6 bases). The CDR3 has 14 residues. Germline V lookup: CDR1 MNHNS, CDR2 SASEGT. The CDR3 loop is CASIERDTYTEAFF. The CDR3 nucleotides read TGTGCCAGCATTGAAAGGGACACCTACACTGAAGCTTTCTTT.

This clone has just one count. The V call is TRBV19, the J call TRBJ2-7; TRBD1 matches at 10 bases. The CDR3 is 14 amino acids. Germline V gives CDR1 LNHDA, CDR2 SQIVND (reference sequence). V trimming: 6 bases; J trimming: 5 bases; junction bases outside the gene matches: 7. This CDR3 reads CASRRDRGDHEQYF. CDR3 DNA: TGTGCCAGTAGACGGGACAGGGGTGACCACGAGCAGTACTTC.

This clone was counted a single time. The chain has TRBV15 and TRBJ1-1; 9 bases agree with TRBD1. The V and J ends lost 1 base and 4 bases, in that order; junction bases with no gene match: 4. Germline assignment: CDR1 LNHNV and CDR2 YYDKDF (reference sequence). This CDR3 is 15 amino acids long. CDR3 nucleotide sequence: TGTGCCACCAGCAGAGGTGAGGGACAGGGCACTGAAGCTTTCTTT. Residues: CATSRGEGQGTEAFF.

This clone appeared a single time. The chain couples TRBV11-2 to TRBJ2-2; no reliable D call. Germline assignment: CDR1 SGHAT and CDR2 FQNNGV. This CDR3 contains 14 residues. V shed 6 bases and J shed 6 bases, with 14 bases lying between them. The CDR3 bases are TGTGCCAGCAGTATAGAGTTCTCCGCCGGGGAGCTGTTTTTT. It yields the protein CASSIEFSAGELFF.

The chain joins TRBV7-2 to TRBJ2-3; maybe TRBD2 (7 bases). With 3 bases removed from V and 2 bases from J, the gap between germline ends came to 18 bases. CDR1 SGHTA and CDR2 FQGNSA come from the germline V gene. The CDR3 loop spans 17 amino acids. The CDR3 DNA reads as TGTGCCAGCAGCTTCCAAGGGGGGGGAGGGATCACAGATACGCAGTATTTT. This gives the protein CASSFQGGGGITDTQYF.

The CDR3 spells CASSSSFFAGGRPYEQYF. The CDR3 DNA sequence: TGTGCCAGCAGCTCCTCCTTTTTCGCGGGAGGGAGGCCCTACGAGCAGTACTTC. The chain links TRBV7-2 to TRBJ2-7; 9 nucleotides align to TRBD2. CDR3 length: 18 amino acids. Germline CDR1 and CDR2: SGHTA and FQGNSA. V lost 4 bases, J lost 2 bases, and 15 bases stayed unmatched. The entire variable domain, with the rest obtained from reference TRBV7-2 and TRBJ2-7, is as follows: GAGVSQSPSNKVTEKGKDVELRCDPISGHTALYWYRQSLGQGLEFLIYFQGNSAPDKSGLPSDRFSAERTGGSVSTLTIQRTQQEDSAVYLCASSSSFFAGGRPYEQYFGPGTRLTVT.

CDR3: CASSDSYRDTEAFF. DNA for the CDR3: TGTGCCAGCAGTGATTCTTACAGAGACACTGAAGCTTTCTTT. This chain links TRBV2 with TRBJ1-1; no reliable D call. Germline V CDR1 and CDR2: SNHLY, FYNNEI. The V end lost 3 bases, the J end lost 3 bases, and 11 bases lay between the germline ends. This CDR3 is 14 amino acids long.